A selection of T cell receptor beta chains follows, all from one sample in a study of human T cells and chemical hapten exposure. From the RACE reads, TCRdb called clonotypes with MiXCR, one entry per CDR3 protein. The sample includes tens of thousands of distinct CDR3 sequences, 7% to 8% of them seen just once. This material consisted of whole blood, taken in connection with sensitization to the hapten diphenylcyclopropenone (DPC). These receptor sequences come from a woman aged 25 to 39 with alopecia areata. Some clones in this sample may be carry-over from other donors' samples. The CDR3 runs from the conserved cysteine through the conserved F or W. Each record gives: J gene, V gene, CDR3 length, D gene, clone size, CDR3 protein, CDR3 DNA. The D gene is left open where the match is weak. A clone size is listed for some rows: how often the clone was seen (once, few, many), or a class if it is expanded.

J: TRBJ2-1
V: TRBV12-3/TRBV12-4
length: 17
D: TRBD2
size: many
CDR3: CASSPSSGGAVYNEQFF
DNA: TGTGCCAGCAGCCCTTCTAGCGGGGGGGCGGTCTACAATGAGCAGTTCTTC

J: TRBJ1-5
V: TRBV15
length: 14
D: NA
size: many
CDR3: CATSRDGQNQPQHF
DNA: TGTGCCACCAGCAGAGATGGACAAAATCAGCCCCAGCATTTT

J: TRBJ2-3
V: TRBV2
length: 16
D: NA
size: few
CDR3: CASSDGRVRQADTQYF
DNA: TGTGCCAGCAGTGATGGCCGGGTCAGACAGGCAGATACGCAGTATTTT

J: TRBJ2-3
V: TRBV7-9
length: 19
D: TRBD2
size: many
CDR3: CATIRTSGLRRASTDTQYF
DNA: TGTGCCACCATACGGACTAGCGGGTTGCGGAGGGCCAGCACAGATACGCAGTATTTT

J: TRBJ1-1
V: TRBV7-9
length: 13
D: TRBD1
size: few
CDR3: CASVGQANTEAFF
DNA: TGTGCCAGCGTCGGACAGGCAAACACTGAAGCTTTCTTT

J: TRBJ2-3
V: TRBV20-1
length: 15
D: NA
size: NA
CDR3: CSALRNSIQENTQYF
DNA: TGCAGTGCCCTCAGGAACTCGATACAGGAAAATACGCAGTATTTT

J: TRBJ2-5
V: TRBV5-5
length: 19
D: TRBD1
size: many
CDR3: CASSRREGAGSGYQETQYF
DNA: TGTGCCAGCAGCAGGCGTGAGGGGGCCGGGTCGGGTTACCAAGAGACCCAGTACTTC

J: TRBJ1-1
V: TRBV7-3
length: 13
D: TRBD1
size: NA
CDR3: CASSLNRGTEAFF
DNA: TGTGCCAGCAGCTTAAACAGGGGGACTGAAGCTTTCTTT

J: TRBJ2-3
V: TRBV9
length: 16
D: NA
size: many
CDR3: CASSVGGGEGADTQYF
DNA: TGTGCCAGCAGCGTAGGGGGCGGGGAGGGGGCAGATACGCAGTATTTT

J: TRBJ2-7
V: TRBV7-7
length: 12
D: NA
size: many
CDR3: CASGPTAYEQYF
DNA: TGTGCTAGCGGCCCCACCGCCTACGAGCAGTACTTC

J: TRBJ1-6
V: TRBV10-3
length: 16
D: NA
size: many
CDR3: CAISEMGGSKNSPLHF
DNA: TGTGCCATCAGTGAGATGGGGGGATCAAAAAATTCACCCCTCCACTTT

J: TRBJ1-2
V: TRBV6-5
length: 14
D: TRBD1
size: NA
CDR3: CASRRGQGNYGYTF
DNA: TGTGCCAGCAGGCGAGGACAGGGGAACTATGGCTACACCTTC

J: TRBJ2-7
V: TRBV27
length: 15
D: TRBD1
size: many
CDR3: CASSFTGTGFSEQYF
DNA: TGTGCCAGCAGTTTTACCGGGACAGGGTTTTCCGAGCAGTACTTC

J: TRBJ2-2
V: TRBV19
length: 18
D: NA
size: NA
CDR3: CASSIDSLGSARTGELFF
DNA: TGTGCCAGTAGTATCGATAGTCTGGGTTCGGCGAGGACCGGGGAGCTGTTTTTT

J: TRBJ1-2
V: TRBV20-1
length: 13
D: NA
size: few
CDR3: CSASLGGDYGYTF
DNA: TGCAGTGCTAGTCTAGGGGGGGACTATGGCTACACCTTC

J: TRBJ2-7
V: TRBV20-1
length: 14
D: NA
size: few
CDR3: CSAGVGSGGYEQYF
DNA: TGCAGTGCTGGCGTGGGATCTGGGGGGTACGAGCAGTACTTC

J: TRBJ1-6
V: TRBV20-1
length: 13
D: TRBD1
size: many
CDR3: CSAKRDRNSPLHF
DNA: TGCAGTGCAAAGAGGGACAGAAATTCACCCCTCCACTTT

J: TRBJ1-6
V: TRBV11-2
length: 13
D: NA
size: few
CDR3: CASSLTRNSPLHF
DNA: TGTGCCAGCAGCTTAACCCGGAATTCACCCCTCCACTTT

J: TRBJ2-5
V: TRBV6-5
length: 14
D: TRBD2
size: few
CDR3: CASSSSGGEETQYF
DNA: TGTGCCAGCAGTTCTAGCGGGGGGGAGGAGACCCAGTACTTC

J: TRBJ1-1
V: TRBV7-2
length: 14
D: TRBD1
size: many
CDR3: CASSYQGAPTEAFF
DNA: TGTGCCAGCAGCTACCAGGGGGCGCCCACTGAAGCTTTCTTT

J: TRBJ2-1
V: TRBV29-1
length: 12
D: NA
size: many
CDR3: CSVDGVYNEQFF
DNA: TGCAGCGTTGACGGGGTGTACAATGAGCAGTTCTTC

J: TRBJ2-3
V: TRBV4-2
length: 14
D: TRBD2
size: many
CDR3: CASSQQLAGDTQYF
DNA: TGTGCCAGCAGCCAACAGCTAGCGGGGGATACGCAGTATTTT

J: TRBJ2-2
V: TRBV9
length: 16
D: TRBD1
size: many
CDR3: CASSAQGALNTGELFF
DNA: TGTGCCAGCAGCGCCCAGGGGGCTTTAAACACCGGGGAGCTGTTTTTT

J: TRBJ1-1
V: TRBV5-1
length: 15
D: NA
size: NA
CDR3: CASSLGPRVSTEAFF
DNA: TGCGCCAGCAGCTTGGGGCCGAGAGTGTCTACTGAAGCTTTCTTT

J: TRBJ1-6
V: TRBV12-3/TRBV12-4
length: 17
D: TRBD1
size: NA
CDR3: CASSLGGQGVQFSPLHF
DNA: TGTGCCAGCAGTTTAGGAGGACAGGGGGTTCAGTTTTCACCCCTCCACTTT

J: TRBJ2-4
V: TRBV19
length: 17
D: NA
size: many
CDR3: CASSIIPSGLAKNIQYF
DNA: TGTGCCAGTAGTATCATACCCTCGGGGCTAGCCAAAAACATTCAGTACTTC

J: TRBJ1-5
V: TRBV2
length: 14
D: TRBD1
size: many
CDR3: CASSGTGGNQPQHF
DNA: TGTGCCAGCAGTGGGACAGGGGGTAATCAGCCCCAGCATTTT

J: TRBJ2-2
V: TRBV2
length: 14
D: TRBD1
size: few
CDR3: CASMGQGATGELFF
DNA: TGTGCCAGCATGGGGCAGGGGGCCACCGGGGAGCTGTTTTTT

J: TRBJ2-7
V: TRBV7-8
length: 13
D: TRBD1
size: many
CDR3: CASSSDRTYEQYF
DNA: TGTGCCAGCAGCTCGGACAGGACCTACGAGCAGTACTTC

J: TRBJ1-1
V: TRBV30
length: 14
D: NA
size: NA
CDR3: CAWMRSSANTEAFF
DNA: TGTGCCTGGATGAGAAGCAGTGCGAACACTGAAGCTTTCTTT

J: TRBJ1-2
V: TRBV7-8
length: 16
D: NA
size: few
CDR3: CASSLLTPTPSYGYTF
DNA: TGTGCCAGCAGCTTGTTAACACCCACTCCCAGCTATGGCTACACCTTC

J: TRBJ2-2
V: TRBV2
length: 19
D: NA
size: many
CDR3: CASSLVTPTASSNTGELFF
DNA: TGTGCCAGCAGCTTAGTGACTCCCACGGCATCCTCGAACACCGGGGAGCTGTTTTTT

J: TRBJ2-7
V: TRBV2
length: 13
D: TRBD1
size: NA
CDR3: CASSDRGLDEQYF
DNA: TGTGCCAGCAGTGACAGGGGGCTCGACGAGCAGTACTTC

J: TRBJ2-1
V: TRBV7-2
length: 18
D: TRBD2
size: many
CDR3: CASSYQNLAGGTYNEQFF
DNA: TGTGCCAGCAGCTACCAAAACCTAGCGGGGGGGACCTACAATGAGCAGTTCTTC

J: TRBJ1-5
V: TRBV5-6
length: 16
D: NA
size: NA
CDR3: CASSLGSGDPNQPQHF
DNA: TGTGCCAGCAGCTTGGGGTCAGGGGATCCCAATCAGCCCCAGCATTTT

J: TRBJ2-7
V: TRBV12-3/TRBV12-4
length: 15
D: NA
size: many
CDR3: CASSFGGTQAYEQYF
DNA: TGTGCCAGCAGTTTCGGGGGAACCCAAGCCTACGAGCAGTACTTC

J: TRBJ2-1
V: TRBV7-2
length: 15
D: NA
size: NA
CDR3: CASSLARSAGNEQFF
DNA: TGTGCCAGCAGCTTAGCGCGTAGTGCGGGGAATGAGCAGTTCTTC

J: TRBJ2-6
V: TRBV5-5
length: 19
D: TRBD2
size: many
CDR3: CASSSRGTSGNSGANVLTF
DNA: TGTGCCAGCAGCTCTAGAGGGACTAGCGGAAACTCTGGGGCCAACGTCCTGACTTTC

J: TRBJ2-3
V: TRBV3-1
length: 16
D: TRBD2
size: many
CDR3: CASSHQSGGVTDTQYF
DNA: TGTGCCAGCAGCCACCAAAGCGGGGGGGTGACTGATACGCAGTATTTT

J: TRBJ2-3
V: TRBV20-1
length: 15
D: TRBD2
size: many
CDR3: CSGLGLATSTDTQYF
DNA: TGCAGTGGCCTAGGACTAGCGACGAGCACAGATACGCAGTATTTT

J: TRBJ1-6
V: TRBV11-1
length: 16
D: NA
size: many
CDR3: CASSGRAMLTGSPLHF
DNA: TGTGCCAGCAGCGGAAGGGCCATGCTAACAGGTTCACCCCTCCACTTT